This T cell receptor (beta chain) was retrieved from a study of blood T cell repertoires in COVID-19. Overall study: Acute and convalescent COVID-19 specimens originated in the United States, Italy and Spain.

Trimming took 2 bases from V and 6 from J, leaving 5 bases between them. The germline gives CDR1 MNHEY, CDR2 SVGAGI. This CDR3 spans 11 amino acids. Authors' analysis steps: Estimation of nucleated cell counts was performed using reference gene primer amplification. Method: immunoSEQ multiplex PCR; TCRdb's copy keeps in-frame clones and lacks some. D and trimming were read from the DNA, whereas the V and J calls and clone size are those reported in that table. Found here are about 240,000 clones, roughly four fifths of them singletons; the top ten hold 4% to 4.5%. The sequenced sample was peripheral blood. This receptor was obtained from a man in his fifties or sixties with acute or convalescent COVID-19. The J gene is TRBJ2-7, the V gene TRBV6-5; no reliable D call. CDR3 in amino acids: CASSYSSEQYF. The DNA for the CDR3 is TGTGCCAGCAGTTACAGCTCCGAGCAGTACTTC.